The 17 T cell receptor beta chains given below trace back to one sample, sequenced in a study of blood T cell repertoires in COVID-19. Clones were read by immunoSEQ multiplex PCR, and TCRdb kept only the in-frame ones, dropping some. This sample yields 50,000 to 65,000 clones, of which roughly 82% are seen a single time; about 22% belongs to the top ten. What was sequenced was peripheral blood. The receptor set was obtained from a woman aged 60 to 75 with acute or convalescent COVID-19.

V gene TRBV4-2 combines with J gene TRBJ1-6; 9 positions match TRBD1. The junction had 9 bases not matched to a gene; V was cut back by 4 bases and J by 5 bases. Germline assignment: CDR1 LGHNA and CDR2 YNFKEQ. The CDR3 length is 17 residues. The CDR3 sequence is CASSLQSGQGNNSPLHF. Here the CDR3 DNA reads TGTGCCAGCAGCCTCCAATCCGGACAGGGGAATAATTCACCCCTCCACTTT.

The gene calls are TRBV24-1 and TRBJ2-1; 9 bases match TRBD2. Germline lookup yields CDR1 KGHDR and CDR2 SFDVKD. J was trimmed by 4 bases and V by 3 bases; bases with no gene match: 9. The CDR3 sequence is 17 residues long. CDR3 protein: CATSDENSGGLYNEQFF. The CDR3 DNA reads TGTGCCACCAGTGATGAAAATAGCGGGGGCCTTTACAATGAGCAGTTCTTC.

V and J are TRBV5-1 and TRBJ1-3; D possibly corresponds to TRBD1 (5 bases). V lost 3 bases to trimming and J lost 0 bases, with 13 bases between them. The length of the CDR3 is 16 residues. Germline CDR1 SGHRS, CDR2 YFSETQ. DNA for the CDR3: TGCGCCAGCAGCTCGGGACTCTCGAGCTCTGGAAACACCATATATTTT. Protein product: CASSSGLSSSGNTIYF.

This chain uses TRBV30 with TRBJ1-1; 7 nucleotides line up with TRBD1. Germline CDR1 and CDR2: GTSNPN and SVGIG (reference sequence). The V segment lost 3 bases and the J segment 7 bases; nucleotides outside the gene matches: 8. The CDR3 totals 13 residues. The CDR3 coding sequence is TGTGCCTGGAGCTCACAGGGGTTTCGTGAAGCTTTCTTT. Protein: CAWSSQGFREAFF.

CDR3 sequence reads: CATRGTVSYNSPLHF. DNA for the CDR3: TGTGCCACCAGGGGGACAGTAAGCTATAATTCACCCCTCCACTTT. The rearrangement links TRBV24-1 to TRBJ1-6; TRBD1 agrees at 7 bases. Germline loops: CDR1 KGHDR, CDR2 SFDVKD. The CDR3 is 15 amino acids. After removal of 7 bases from V and 3 bases from J, the junction contained 5 bases not matched to a gene.

V usage is TRBV12-3 or TRBV12-4 and J usage is TRBJ1-4, with D unresolved. V was shortened by 8 bases and J by 8 bases, with 15 bases between the two germline ends. There are 13 residues in the CDR3. DNA for the CDR3: TGTGCCAGCGGATCGGACTACTCGGAAAAACTGTTTTTT. Translating it yields CASGSDYSEKLFF.

The V call is TRBV27, the J call TRBJ1-6; the D is unclear. Germline CDR1 and CDR2: MNHEY and SMNVEV (reference sequence). Trimming took 6 bases from V and 5 from J, leaving 11 bases between them. CDR3 length equals 14 residues. This CDR3 is CASSMPGDNSPLHF. CDR3 bases: TGTGCCAGCAGCATGCCCGGGGATAATTCACCCCTCCACTTT.

This chain uses TRBV7-2 with TRBJ1-5, with 9 bases matching TRBD1. CDR1 SGHTA and CDR2 FQGNSA come from the germline V gene. CDR3 size: 14 residues. V trimming: 5 bases; J trimming: 10 bases; junction bases outside the gene matches: 9. The CDR3 region has the DNA TGTGCCAGCAGCCCCGGACAGGGGCTGTATCCCCAGCATTTT. This gives the protein CASSPGQGLYPQHF.

The chain carries TRBV6-6 and TRBJ1-6; TRBD1 matches 9 bases. Trimming at V came to 5 bases and at J to 6 bases, leaving 5 bases not matched to a gene. The germline V gene has CDR1 MNHNY and CDR2 SVGAGI (reference sequence). The CDR3 sequence is 15 residues long. CDR3 nucleotide sequence: TGTGCCAGCAGTCGCAAGGGACAGGGTAATTCACCCCTCCACTTT. Encoded protein: CASSRKGQGNSPLHF.

The sample holds a few counts of this clone. Other DNA sequences in the same sample also yield this CDR3. The chain employs TRBV5-1 and TRBJ1-4; no clear D gene. The V and J ends lost 1 base and 2 bases respectively, with 9 bases between them. The CDR3 contains 15 residues. From germline, CDR1 is SGHRS and CDR2 YFSETQ. The CDR3 region is CASSLSGITNEKLFF. The CDR3 DNA reads as TGCGCCAGCAGCTTGTCGGGTATCACTAATGAAAAACTGTTTTTT.

V is TRBV30 and J is TRBJ1-1, with a weak D call TRBD1 (5 bases). The CDR3 is made up of 16 amino acids. Germline CDR1 is GTSNPN and CDR2 is SVGIG (reference sequence). V was shortened by 0 bases and J by 1 base, with 15 bases between the two germline ends. CDR3 sequence: CAWSVGVAAWNTEAFF. The CDR3 DNA is TGTGCCTGGAGTGTAGGGGTGGCAGCCTGGAACACTGAAGCTTTCTTT.

This chain connects TRBV7-9 to TRBJ2-1; tentative D call: TRBD1 (6 bases). CDR3 length equals 11 residues. V lost 5 bases and J lost 10, with 9 bases in between. The germline gives CDR1 SEHNR, CDR2 FQNEAQ (reference sequence). The CDR3 spells CASSPGTEQFF. DNA of the CDR3: TGTGCCAGCAGCCCCGGGACAGAGCAGTTCTTC.

V is TRBV3-1 (or the pseudogene TRBV3-2) and J is TRBJ1-1; no clear D gene. CDR1 is LGHDT, CDR2 YNNKEL, per germline (reference sequence). V lost 6 bases, J lost 1 base, and 9 bases lay in between. This CDR3 contains 13 residues. The CDR3 loop is CASSVTWNTEAFF. For the CDR3, the DNA is TGTGCCAGCAGTGTGACTTGGAACACTGAAGCTTTCTTT.

J is TRBJ1-2 and V is TRBV30; TRBD1 aligns across 11 bases. Germline CDR1 reads GTSNPN; CDR2 reads SVGIG (reference sequence). This CDR3 is 15 amino acids long. The trim removed 4 bases at V and 7 bases at J, leaving 11 bases unmatched. CDR3 sequence reads: CAWIIGGTGGIGYTF. The CDR3 nucleotides are TGTGCCTGGATAATAGGTGGGACAGGGGGTATTGGCTACACCTTC. Supplemented by reference TRBV30 and TRBJ1-2, the full variable domain reads SQTIHQWPATLVQPVGSPLSLECTVEGTSNPNLYWYRQAAGRGLQLLFYSVGIGQISSEVPQNLSASRPQDRQFILSSKKLLLSDSGFYLCAWIIGGTGGIGYTFGSGTRLTVV.

The V gene is TRBV12-3 or TRBV12-4, the J gene TRBJ1-4, with D possibly TRBD1 on 5 matching bases. Trimming took 1 base from V and 8 from J, leaving 8 bases between them. The CDR3 totals 13 residues. The CDR3 DNA follows: TGTGCCAGCAGTTTAGGACAGAGGGAAAAACTGTTTTTT. This translates into CASSLGQREKLFF.

V usage is TRBV15 and J usage is TRBJ1-4, with unresolved D. Trimming stripped 5 bases from V and 7 bases from J, with 14 bases between. The V gene's germline CDR1 is LNHNV and CDR2 YYDKDF (reference sequence). CDR3 length equals 14 residues. The CDR3 nucleotides are TGTGCCACCAGCCTCCTCGCAGGCAGTGAAAAACTGTTTTTT. This codes for CATSLLAGSEKLFF.

This sequence joins TRBV7-9 and TRBJ2-5; D possibly corresponds to TRBD2 (6 bases). Trimming removed 5 bases at V and 1 base at J, with 17 bases between. Germline values: CDR1 SEHNR, CDR2 FQNEAQ (reference sequence). The CDR3 sequence is 16 residues long. The CDR3, as DNA: TGTGCCAGCAGCCTCTGGGGGGAGAAAGGCCAAGAGACCCAGTACTTC. Its protein product is CASSLWGEKGQETQYF.